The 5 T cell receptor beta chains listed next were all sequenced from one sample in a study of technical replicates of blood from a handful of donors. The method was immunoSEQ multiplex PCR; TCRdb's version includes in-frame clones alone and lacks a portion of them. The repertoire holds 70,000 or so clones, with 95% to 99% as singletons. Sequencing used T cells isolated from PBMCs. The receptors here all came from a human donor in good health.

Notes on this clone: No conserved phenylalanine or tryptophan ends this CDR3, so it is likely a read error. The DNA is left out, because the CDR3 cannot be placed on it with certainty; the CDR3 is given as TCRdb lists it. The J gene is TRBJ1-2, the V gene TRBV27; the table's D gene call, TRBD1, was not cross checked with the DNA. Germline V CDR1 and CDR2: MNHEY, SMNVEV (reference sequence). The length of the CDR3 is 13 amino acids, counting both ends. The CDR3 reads CASSLQGAQRLHL.

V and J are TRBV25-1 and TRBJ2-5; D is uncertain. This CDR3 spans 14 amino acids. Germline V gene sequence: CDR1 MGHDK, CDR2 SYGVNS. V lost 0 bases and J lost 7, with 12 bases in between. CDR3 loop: CASSEYATPGTQYF. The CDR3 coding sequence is TGTGCCAGCAGTGAATATGCGACTCCGGGGACCCAGTACTTC.

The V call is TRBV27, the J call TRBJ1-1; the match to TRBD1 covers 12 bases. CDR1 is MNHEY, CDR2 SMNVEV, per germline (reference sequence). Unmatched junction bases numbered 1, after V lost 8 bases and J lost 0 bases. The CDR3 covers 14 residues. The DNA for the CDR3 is TGTGCCAGCGGGGACAGGGGGCTGAACACTGAAGCTTTCTTT. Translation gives CASGDRGLNTEAFF.

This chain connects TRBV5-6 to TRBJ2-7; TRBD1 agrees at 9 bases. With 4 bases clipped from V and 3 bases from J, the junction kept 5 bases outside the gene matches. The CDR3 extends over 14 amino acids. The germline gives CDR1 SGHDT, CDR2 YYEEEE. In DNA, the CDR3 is TGTGCCAGCAGCACCGGGACAGGGATCTACGAGCAGTACTTC. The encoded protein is CASSTGTGIYEQYF.

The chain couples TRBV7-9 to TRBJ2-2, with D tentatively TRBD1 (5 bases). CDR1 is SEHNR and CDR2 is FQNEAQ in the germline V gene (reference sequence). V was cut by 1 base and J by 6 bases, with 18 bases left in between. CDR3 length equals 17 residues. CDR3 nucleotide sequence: TGTGCCAGCAGCTTAGTAGTACAGGCTCTAATCGCCGGGGAGCTGTTTTTT. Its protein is CASSLVVQALIAGELFF. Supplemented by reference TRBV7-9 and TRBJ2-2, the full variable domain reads DTGVSQNPRHKITKRGQNVTFRCDPISEHNRLYWYRQTLGQGPEFLTYFQNEAQLEKSRLLSDRFSAERPKGSFSTLEIQRTEQGDSAMYLCASSLVVQALIAGELFFGEGSRLTVL.